There are a few counts of the clone carrying this T cell receptor (beta chain). This specimen belongs to a study of sequential checkpoint blockade in melanoma. About the research overall: Patients were randomized 1:1 to nivolumab-then-ipilimumab or ipilimumab-then-nivolumab first-line. Maintenance nivolumab came after either treatment sequence. DNA from more than 75 pretreatment tumor samples underwent TCRβ immunosequencing.

Produced via immunoSEQ multiplex PCR; TCRdb's table is partial and in-frame only. The sample includes 6,000 to 6,500 clones, 25% to 30% of them seen just once. Germline CDR1 and CDR2: MDHEN and SYDVKM. CDR3 length: 13 amino acids. Trimming pared 2 bases from V and 8 bases from J, leaving 10 bases between. Documented treatment: randomized to nivolumab then ipilimumab (arm A) or the reverse (arm B). V and J are TRBV28 and TRBJ2-1; possible D gene TRBD2, 5 bases. The sequencing here drew on tumor tissue (inferred from file names), taken from a patient given nivolumab and ipilimumab in sequence. The sequence came from a human donor with melanoma. This CDR3 is CASSLDRRDEQFF. In DNA form, the CDR3 reads TGTGCCAGCAGTTTAGATAGGCGGGATGAGCAGTTCTTC.